The 30 T cell receptor beta chains below were found in one sample sequenced in a study of blood T cell repertoires in COVID-19. Profiled with immunoSEQ multiplex PCR; TCRdb holds only in-frame clones, not every one. The sample carries fewer than 40,000 clones, around four fifths recorded once. Sequenced input: peripheral blood. Receptors originate from a human donor in a cohort sampled during active COVID-19.

The V and J genes are TRBV10-3 and TRBJ1-2; a possible D gene is TRBD1 (5 bases). V lost 3 bases, J lost 14 bases, and 13 bases lay in between. The V gene's germline CDR1 is ENHRY and CDR2 SYGVKD. This CDR3 comprises 11 residues. CDR3 loop: CAISEGRASTF. CDR3 sequence (DNA): TGTGCCATCAGTGAAGGCAGGGCGTCTACCTTC.

This chain links TRBV30 with TRBJ1-5, with a possible D match to TRBD1 (5 bases). Germline V lookup: CDR1 GTSNPN, CDR2 SVGIG (reference sequence). The CDR3 has 18 residues. V lost 0 bases and J lost 1, with 19 bases in between. Here the CDR3 DNA reads TGTGCCTGGAGTGTACTCAGGGTCAAGCGAGGAAGCAATCAGCCCCAGCATTTT. This encodes CAWSVLRVKRGSNQPQHF.

The V call is TRBV4-3, the J call TRBJ1-2; a weak D match, TRBD1 (5 bases). The V and J ends lost 0 bases and 4 bases respectively, with 12 bases between them. CDR1 is LGHNA and CDR2 is YSLEER in the germline V gene. This CDR3 is 15 amino acids long. The CDR3 DNA reads as TGCGCCAGCAGCCAAGATAGGGGCCACAGCTATGGCTACACCTTC. Protein: CASSQDRGHSYGYTF.

V and J are TRBV5-4 and TRBJ1-2, with D unclear. Germline V gene sequence: CDR1 SGHNT, CDR2 YYREEE (reference sequence). This CDR3 contains 15 residues. V lost 3 bases, J lost 4 bases, and 16 bases lay in between. CDR3 amino acids: CASSSVGLTSYGYTF. CDR3 DNA sequence: TGTGCCAGCAGCTCGGTCGGACTGACTTCCTATGGCTACACCTTC.

This sequence joins TRBV7-9 and TRBJ2-1, with 8 bases identical to TRBD1. CDR1 is SEHNR and CDR2 is FQNEAQ in the germline V gene (reference sequence). The CDR3 sequence is 14 residues long. Trimming took 1 base from V and 15 from J; bases not matched to a gene: 11. CDR3 in amino acids: CASSLGQGTLLWFF. In DNA, the CDR3 is TGTGCCAGCAGCTTAGGACAGGGGACCCTGTTGTGGTTCTTC.

The chain couples TRBV10-3 to TRBJ2-7; 12 nucleotides line up with TRBD1. Germline assignment: CDR1 ENHRY and CDR2 SYGVKD. The CDR3 is made up of 13 amino acids. V lost 10 bases to trimming and J lost 7 bases; unmatched junction nucleotides: 8. In DNA form, the CDR3 reads TGTGCCACCACCGGGACAGGGGGCGAAGAGCAGTACTTC. It translates to CATTGTGGEEQYF.

The chain is built from TRBV3-1 (or the pseudogene TRBV3-2) and TRBJ1-1; 7 bases line up with TRBD1. From germline, CDR1 is LGHDT and CDR2 YNNKEL (reference sequence). The ends lost 7 bases at V and 0 bases at J; junction bases unmatched: 5. This CDR3 is 14 amino acids long. The CDR3 nucleotides are TGTGCCAGCAACGAGGGACAGTTGAACACTGAAGCTTTCTTT. It specifies CASNEGQLNTEAFF.

The chain links TRBV11-3 to TRBJ1-1; D possibly corresponds to TRBD1 (6 bases). The CDR3 extends over 14 amino acids. Per germline, CDR1 SGHNT and CDR2 YENEEA. V was shortened by 5 bases and J by 1 base, with 11 bases between the two germline ends. The CDR3 region has the DNA TGTGCCAGCAGCCCTAAGACAGGGAACACTGAAGCTTTCTTT. Residues: CASSPKTGNTEAFF.

The CDR3 sequence: CASSADRGTEAFF. The DNA for the CDR3 is TGTGCCAGCAGCGCGGACAGGGGAACTGAAGCTTTCTTT. The chain has TRBV7-2 and TRBJ1-1, with TRBD1 matching 9 bases. Germline CDR1 is SGHTA and CDR2 is FQGNSA. V dropped 5 bases and J dropped 5; count of bases not matched to a gene: 3. The CDR3 sequence is 13 residues long.

This clone has just a few counts. The gene calls are TRBV4-1 and TRBJ2-7; 8 nucleotides match TRBD1. This CDR3 region has 12 residues. The germline CDR1 and CDR2 sequences are MGHRA and YSYEKL. Losses at the gene ends were 5 bases for V and 3 bases for J; bases not matched to a gene: 0. The CDR3 protein is CASSGQGYEQYF. In nucleotides, the CDR3 is TGCGCCAGCAGCGGACAGGGCTACGAGCAGTACTTC.

A few counts support this clone. Its ends do not fully match the called genes, so a read error is possible. The chain joins TRBV4-1 to TRBJ1-2; the D is unclear. The germline gives CDR1 MGHRA, CDR2 YSYEKL. The CDR3 has 13 amino acids. CDR3 in amino acids: CASSQDPGQVGAF. The DNA of the CDR3 is TGCGCCAGCAGCCAAGATCCCGGCCAGGTCGGGGCCTTC.

In DNA form, the CDR3 reads TGCAGCGCCCAGGTTAGCGACAGGTGGAACACTGAAGCTTTCTTT. The encoded protein is CSAQVSDRWNTEAFF. The V and J genes are TRBV29-1 and TRBJ1-1; weak D call: TRBD1 (6 bases). V was pared by 7 bases and J by 1 base, with 19 bases between. The germline V gene encodes CDR1 SQVTM and CDR2 ANQGSEA. This CDR3 region has 15 residues.

A remark on this clone: Since the CDR3 does not end with the conserved phenylalanine or tryptophan, this likely comes from a read error. The DNA is left out, because the CDR3 cannot be placed on it with certainty; the CDR3 is given as TCRdb lists it. CDR3 sequence: CSAKGVNG. V is TRBV20-1 and J is TRBJ1-4; TRBD1 reflects the table's D call only, with no check against the DNA. CDR1 DFQATT and CDR2 SNEGSKA come from the germline V gene (reference sequence). The CDR3 length equals 8 residues, ends included.

The chain uses TRBV28 and TRBJ1-5; D unresolved. Germline V gene lookup returns CDR1 MDHEN and CDR2 SYDVKM. Deletions cut 5 bases from V and 0 bases from J, with 14 bases between. The CDR3 has 16 residues. CDR3 residues: CASSPSGSYSNQPQHF. Written as DNA, the CDR3 is TGTGCCAGCAGTCCGTCAGGCAGCTATAGCAATCAGCCCCAGCATTTT.

The V gene is TRBV27, the J gene TRBJ2-7; 10 positions match TRBD1. CDR3 length: 14 amino acids. After removal of 2 bases from V and 7 bases from J, the junction contained 5 bases not matched to a gene. Germline V gives CDR1 MNHEY, CDR2 SMNVEV (reference sequence). The CDR3 sequence: CASSLRRDRGEQYF. In nucleotides, the CDR3 is TGTGCCAGCAGTTTAAGGCGGGACAGGGGTGAGCAGTACTTC.

The chain links TRBV19 to TRBJ1-1; 9 positions match TRBD1. After removal of 5 bases from V and 2 bases from J, the junction contained 6 bases not matched to a gene. Per germline, CDR1 LNHDA and CDR2 SQIVND (reference sequence). This CDR3 is built from 15 residues. The DNA of the CDR3 is TGTGCCAGTAGTTTCCCGGGACAGGGTAACACTGAAGCTTTCTTT. Amino acid sequence: CASSFPGQGNTEAFF.

The rearrangement joins TRBV7-9 to TRBJ1-4, with a tentative D call TRBD1 (6 bases). Germline-derived CDR1 and CDR2 are SEHNR and FQNEAQ (reference sequence). The CDR3 totals 11 residues. V lost 7 bases and J 14 bases, leaving 14 bases between the germline ends. The CDR3 loop reads CASKRGRDLFF. CDR3 nucleotide sequence: TGTGCCAGCAAAAGGGGGAGGGATCTGTTTTTT.

The chain is built from TRBV28 and TRBJ1-5, with D tentatively TRBD1 (5 bases). This CDR3 spans 15 amino acids. Germline assignment: CDR1 MDHEN and CDR2 SYDVKM. The V end lost 6 bases, the J end lost 3 bases, and 15 bases lay between the germline ends. CDR3 amino acids: CASRYSGGNNQPQHF. The CDR3 region has the DNA TGTGCCAGCAGATACTCGGGGGGAAACAATCAGCCCCAGCATTTT.

The chain carries TRBV19 and TRBJ1-2; TRBD1 matches at 7 bases. CDR3 length: 14 residues. Germline values: CDR1 LNHDA, CDR2 SQIVND (reference sequence). J gave up 3 bases and V 8 bases, and 9 bases lay outside the gene matches. The CDR3 DNA is TGTGCCAGTGGTCTGGTGGACAGGTACTATGGCTACACCTTC. Residues: CASGLVDRYYGYTF.

The rearrangement links TRBV6-2 or TRBV6-3 to TRBJ2-5, with D hard to call. Trimming removed 2 bases from V and 5 bases from J, with 6 bases in between. Germline CDR1 MNHEY, CDR2 SVGEGT. This CDR3 is 12 amino acids long. CDR3 sequence reads: CASSYGVETQYF. CDR3 sequence (DNA): TGTGCCAGCAGTTACGGAGTGGAGACCCAGTACTTC.

This chain links TRBV27 with TRBJ2-7; 8 bases are a match to TRBD1. Germline CDR1 and CDR2: MNHEY and SMNVEV (reference sequence). V lost 5 bases to trimming and J lost 7 bases; unmatched junction nucleotides: 10. The CDR3 length is 14 residues. CDR3 DNA sequence: TGTGCCAGCAGTAAGGGGACAGGAACGAGTGAGCAGTACTTC. It encodes CASSKGTGTSEQYF.

This chain joins TRBV7-3 and TRBJ2-1; a weak D match, TRBD1 (6 bases). The CDR3 loop spans 15 amino acids. Between the trimmed V and J ends, which lost 5 bases and 0 bases, there was a span of 11 bases. The germline V gene has CDR1 SGHTA and CDR2 FQGTGA. The CDR3 region has the DNA TGTGCCAGCAGCGTCACAGGGAGCTCCTACAATGAGCAGTTCTTC. Its protein product is CASSVTGSSYNEQFF.

This chain links TRBV5-6 with TRBJ2-1; D ambiguous. Germline V gene data show CDR1 as SGHDT and CDR2 as YYEEEE. The germline V and J ends were trimmed by 1 base and 7 bases, with 6 bases remaining between them. This CDR3 is 12 amino acids long. The CDR3 nucleotides read TGTGCCAGCAGCTTGTCTGCGAATGAGCAGTTCTTC. This encodes CASSLSANEQFF.

The V and J genes are TRBV30 and TRBJ1-2, with D unclear. V was pared by 5 bases and J by 3 bases, with 10 bases between. The CDR3 covers 12 residues. Germline assignment: CDR1 GTSNPN and CDR2 SVGIG (reference sequence). As DNA, the CDR3 is TGTGCCTGGGCGAACCCAGACTATGGCTACACCTTC. Protein: CAWANPDYGYTF. The full variable domain, with the rest looked up from reference TRBV30 and TRBJ1-2, is SQTIHQWPATLVQPVGSPLSLECTVEGTSNPNLYWYRQAAGRGLQLLFYSVGIGQISSEVPQNLSASRPQDRQFILSSKKLLLSDSGFYLCAWANPDYGYTFGSGTRLTVV.

In this sample, this clone turned up once. The rearrangement joins TRBV9 to TRBJ2-3, with 8 bases matching TRBD2. J was trimmed by 7 bases and V by 0 bases; bases with no gene match: 4. The CDR3 covers 14 residues. CDR1 is SGDLS, CDR2 YYNGEE, per germline. CDR3 nucleotides: TGTGCCAGCAGCGTAGCGGGGGGGAAAAATACGCAGTATTTT. Its translation is CASSVAGGKNTQYF.

This sequence joins TRBV11-2 and TRBJ2-7, with TRBD1 as a possible D gene (6 bases). The V end lost 8 bases, the J end lost 3 bases, and 17 bases lay between the germline ends. Germline CDR1 is SGHAT and CDR2 is FQNNGV. The CDR3 sequence is 14 residues long. The CDR3 loop is CASLLTGLFYEQYF. CDR3 nucleotides: TGTGCCAGCTTGCTCACAGGGTTGTTCTACGAGCAGTACTTC.

The gene calls are TRBV7-9 and TRBJ1-5; D may be TRBD1 (5 bases). Trimming left V 4 bases short and J 4 bases short, with 14 bases between. The CDR3 sequence is 15 residues long. The germline V gene has CDR1 SEHNR and CDR2 FQNEAQ (reference sequence). Written as DNA, the CDR3 is TGTGCCAGCAGCTCACTCGGGGGAAGGAATCAGCCCCAGCATTTT. Its protein product is CASSSLGGRNQPQHF.

The rearrangement links TRBV3-1 (or the pseudogene TRBV3-2) to TRBJ2-5; D is ambiguous. Germline CDR1 is LGHDT and CDR2 is YNNKEL (reference sequence). Trimming left V 1 base short and J 5 bases short, with 11 bases between. The CDR3 has 14 amino acids. CDR3 amino acids: CASSQAPLGETQYF. The CDR3 coding sequence is TGTGCCAGCAGCCAAGCTCCCCTCGGGGAGACCCAGTACTTC.

The sample holds one count of this clone. J is TRBJ2-2 and V is TRBV3-1 (or the pseudogene TRBV3-2); tentatively, D is TRBD1 (7 bases). Per germline, CDR1 LGHDT and CDR2 YNNKEL (reference sequence). The CDR3 runs 14 residues. Trimming cost V 6 bases and J 6 bases, with 14 bases left between them. CDR3 amino acids: CASSLRDSAGELFF. CDR3 nucleotide sequence: TGTGCCAGCAGTCTGCGGGACAGCGCCGGGGAGCTGTTTTTT.

The CDR3 protein is CASSLATSGTEQYF. In DNA, the CDR3 is TGTGCCAGCAGCTTAGCGACTAGCGGCACCGAGCAGTACTTC. V is TRBV7-6 and J is TRBJ2-7; 9 bases are a match to TRBD2. Germline loops: CDR1 SGHVS, CDR2 FNYEAQ. Trimming removed 0 bases from V and 6 bases from J; junction bases left unmatched: 3. The CDR3 covers 14 residues.